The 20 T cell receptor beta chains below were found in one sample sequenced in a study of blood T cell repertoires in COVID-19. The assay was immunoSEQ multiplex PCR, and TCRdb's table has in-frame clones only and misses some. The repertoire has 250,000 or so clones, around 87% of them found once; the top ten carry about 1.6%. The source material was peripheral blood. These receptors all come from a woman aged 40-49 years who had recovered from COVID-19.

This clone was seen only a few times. The CDR3 region has the DNA TGTGCCAGCAGTTTACAGGGACTCACTGAAGCTTTCTTT. As protein: CASSLQGLTEAFF. This chain links TRBV12-3 or TRBV12-4 with TRBJ1-1, with a weak D call TRBD1 (5 bases). V was shortened by 2 bases and J by 4 bases, with 8 bases between the two germline ends. This CDR3 is 13 amino acids long.

The CDR3, as DNA: TGCGCCAGCAGCTTGGGACCACGGGACTATGGCTACACCTTC. Protein sequence: CASSLGPRDYGYTF. The chain links TRBV5-1 to TRBJ1-2; no clear D. Germline CDR1 and CDR2: SGHRS and YFSETQ. CDR3 size: 14 residues. With 0 bases removed from V and 3 bases from J, the gap between germline ends came to 9 bases.

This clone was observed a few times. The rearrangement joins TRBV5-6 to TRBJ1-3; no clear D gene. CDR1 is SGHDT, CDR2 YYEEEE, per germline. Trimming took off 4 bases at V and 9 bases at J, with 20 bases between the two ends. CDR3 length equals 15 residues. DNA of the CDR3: TGTGCCAGCAGCGCCGGAGCCAGGCGGGAGATCACCATATATTTT. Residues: CASSAGARREITIYF. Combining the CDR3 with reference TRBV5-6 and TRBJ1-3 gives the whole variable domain DAGVTQSPTHLIKTRGQQVTLRCSPKSGHDTVSWYQQALGQGPQFIFQYYEEEERQRGNFPDRFSGHQFPNYSSELNVNALLLGDSALYLCASSAGARREITIYFGEGSWLTVV.

The CDR3 reads CASSFRGSYNSPLHF. In DNA, the CDR3 is TGTGCCAGCAGCTTTAGAGGCTCCTATAATTCACCCCTCCACTTT. This chain connects TRBV5-6 to TRBJ1-6; D is ambiguous. CDR3 size: 15 residues. Germline V gene sequence: CDR1 SGHDT, CDR2 YYEEEE. Trimming took 2 bases from V and 0 from J, leaving 6 bases between them. Complete variable domain (other parts from reference TRBV5-6 and TRBJ1-6): DAGVTQSPTHLIKTRGQQVTLRCSPKSGHDTVSWYQQALGQGPQFIFQYYEEEERQRGNFPDRFSGHQFPNYSSELNVNALLLGDSALYLCASSFRGSYNSPLHFGNGTRLTVT.

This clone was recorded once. The CDR3 reads CASSGDRGSLMTNTDTQYF. Written as DNA, the CDR3 is TGTGCCAGCAGTGGCGACAGGGGGTCCTTAATGACCAACACAGATACGCAGTATTTT. The chain uses TRBV2 and TRBJ2-3; 9 nucleotides align to TRBD1. V lost 4 bases and J lost 2; bases outside the gene matches: 16. The CDR3 runs to 19 residues. The V gene's germline CDR1 is SNHLY and CDR2 FYNNEI.

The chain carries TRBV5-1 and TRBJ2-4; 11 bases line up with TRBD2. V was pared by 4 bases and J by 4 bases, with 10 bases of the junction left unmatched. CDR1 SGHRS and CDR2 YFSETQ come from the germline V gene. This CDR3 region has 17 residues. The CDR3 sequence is CASSPGLAEGTKNIQYF. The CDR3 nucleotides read TGCGCCAGCAGCCCGGGACTAGCGGAGGGCACTAAAAACATTCAGTACTTC.

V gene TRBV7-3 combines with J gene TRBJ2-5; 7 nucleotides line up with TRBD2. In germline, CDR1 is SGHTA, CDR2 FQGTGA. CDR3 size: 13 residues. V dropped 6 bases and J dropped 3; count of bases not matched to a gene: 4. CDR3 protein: CASSLLAEETQYF. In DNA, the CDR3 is TGTGCCAGCAGTCTCCTAGCGGAAGAGACCCAGTACTTC.

The CDR3 sequence is CSVVGTELGNTIYF. The DNA of the CDR3 is TGCAGCGTTGTAGGGACAGAACTTGGAAACACCATATATTTT. The chain carries TRBV29-1 and TRBJ1-3; TRBD1 matches at 7 bases. Germline lookup yields CDR1 SQVTM and CDR2 ANQGSEA. The V segment lost 4 bases and the J segment 3 bases; nucleotides outside the gene matches: 6. CDR3 length: 14 residues.

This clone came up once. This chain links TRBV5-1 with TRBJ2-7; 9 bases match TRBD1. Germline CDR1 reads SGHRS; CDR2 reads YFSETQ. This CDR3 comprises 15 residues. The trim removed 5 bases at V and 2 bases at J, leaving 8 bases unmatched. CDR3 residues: CASSPRTGVAYEQYF. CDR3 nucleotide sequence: TGCGCCAGCAGTCCACGGACAGGGGTGGCCTACGAGCAGTACTTC. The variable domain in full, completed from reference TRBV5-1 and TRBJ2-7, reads KAGVTQTPRYLIKTRGQQVTLSCSPISGHRSVSWYQQTPGQGLQFLFEYFSETQRNKGNFPGRFSGRQFSNSRSEMNVSTLELGDSALYLCASSPRTGVAYEQYFGPGTRLTVT.

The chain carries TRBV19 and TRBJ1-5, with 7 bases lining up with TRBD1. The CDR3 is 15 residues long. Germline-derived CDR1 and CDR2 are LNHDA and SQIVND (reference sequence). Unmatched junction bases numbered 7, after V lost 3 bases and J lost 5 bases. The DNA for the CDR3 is TGTGCCAGTAGTATGTTGTTCAGGGGGGATCAGCCCCAGCATTTT. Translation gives CASSMLFRGDQPQHF.

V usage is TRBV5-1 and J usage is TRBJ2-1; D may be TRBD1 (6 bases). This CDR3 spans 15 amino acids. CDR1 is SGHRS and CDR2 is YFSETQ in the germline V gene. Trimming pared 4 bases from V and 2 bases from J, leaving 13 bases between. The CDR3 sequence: CASSLRTDTYNEQFF. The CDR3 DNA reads TGCGCCAGCAGCCTTCGGACAGATACCTACAATGAGCAGTTCTTC.

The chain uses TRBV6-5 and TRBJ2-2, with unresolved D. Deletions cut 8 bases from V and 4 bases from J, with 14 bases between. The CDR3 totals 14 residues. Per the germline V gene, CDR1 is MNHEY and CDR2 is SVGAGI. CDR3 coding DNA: TGTGCCAGCCTAACCCACAGATCCACCGGGGAGCTGTTTTTT. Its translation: CASLTHRSTGELFF.

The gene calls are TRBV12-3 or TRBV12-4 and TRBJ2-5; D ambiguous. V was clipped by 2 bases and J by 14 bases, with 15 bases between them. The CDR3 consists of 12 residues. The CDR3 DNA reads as TGTGCCAGCAGTTTAAGCCCCCCTGAGGCCTACTTC. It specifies CASSLSPPEAYF.

CDR3 nucleotide sequence: TGTGCCAGCAGTTTCCTAGGTCTGCCCTACGAGCAGTACTTC. Residues: CASSFLGLPYEQYF. The chain combines TRBV27 with TRBJ2-7; D is unresolved. The CDR3 runs to 14 residues. CDR1 is MNHEY and CDR2 is SMNVEV in the germline V gene (reference sequence). The ends were cut back, 3 bases at V and 2 bases at J, with 11 bases in the middle.

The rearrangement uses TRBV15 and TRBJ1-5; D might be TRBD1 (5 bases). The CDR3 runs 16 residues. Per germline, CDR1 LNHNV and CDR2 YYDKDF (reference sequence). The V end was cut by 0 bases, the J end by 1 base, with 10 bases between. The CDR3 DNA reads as TGTGCCACCAGCAGAGATAAGGGGAAAAGCAATCAGCCCCAGCATTTT. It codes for CATSRDKGKSNQPQHF.

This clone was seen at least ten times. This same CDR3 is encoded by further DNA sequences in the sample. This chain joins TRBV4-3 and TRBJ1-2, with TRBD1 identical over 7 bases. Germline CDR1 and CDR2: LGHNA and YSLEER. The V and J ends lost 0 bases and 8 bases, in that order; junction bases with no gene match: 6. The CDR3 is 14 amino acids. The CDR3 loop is CASSQEEGARGYTF. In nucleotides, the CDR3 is TGCGCCAGCAGCCAAGAGGAGGGGGCGAGAGGCTACACCTTC.

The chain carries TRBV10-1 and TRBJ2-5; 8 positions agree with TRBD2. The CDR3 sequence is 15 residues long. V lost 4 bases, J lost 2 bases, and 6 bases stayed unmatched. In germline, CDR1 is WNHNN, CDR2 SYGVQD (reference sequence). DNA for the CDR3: TGCGCCAGCAGTGCACAGGGACTAGATCAAGAGACCCAGTACTTC. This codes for CASSAQGLDQETQYF.

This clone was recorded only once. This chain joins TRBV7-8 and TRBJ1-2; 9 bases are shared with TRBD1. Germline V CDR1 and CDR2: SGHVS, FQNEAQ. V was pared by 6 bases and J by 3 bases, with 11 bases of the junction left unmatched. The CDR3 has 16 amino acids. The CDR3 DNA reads TGTGCCAGCAGTAATCCCCGGGACAGGGCGTACTATGGCTACACCTTC. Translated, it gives CASSNPRDRAYYGYTF.

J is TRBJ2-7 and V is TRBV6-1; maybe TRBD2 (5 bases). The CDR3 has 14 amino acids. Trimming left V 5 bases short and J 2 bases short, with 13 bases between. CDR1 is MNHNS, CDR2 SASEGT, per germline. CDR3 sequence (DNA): TGTGCCAGCAGTTCCCCGGCGGGCGCCTACGAGCAGTACTTC. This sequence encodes CASSSPAGAYEQYF.

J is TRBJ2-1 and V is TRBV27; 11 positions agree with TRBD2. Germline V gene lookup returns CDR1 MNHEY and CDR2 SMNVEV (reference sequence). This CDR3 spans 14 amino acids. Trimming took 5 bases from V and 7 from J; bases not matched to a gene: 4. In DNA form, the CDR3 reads TGTGCCAGCAGTCTTAGCGGGGGGGTGAATGAGCAGTTCTTC. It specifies CASSLSGGVNEQFF.